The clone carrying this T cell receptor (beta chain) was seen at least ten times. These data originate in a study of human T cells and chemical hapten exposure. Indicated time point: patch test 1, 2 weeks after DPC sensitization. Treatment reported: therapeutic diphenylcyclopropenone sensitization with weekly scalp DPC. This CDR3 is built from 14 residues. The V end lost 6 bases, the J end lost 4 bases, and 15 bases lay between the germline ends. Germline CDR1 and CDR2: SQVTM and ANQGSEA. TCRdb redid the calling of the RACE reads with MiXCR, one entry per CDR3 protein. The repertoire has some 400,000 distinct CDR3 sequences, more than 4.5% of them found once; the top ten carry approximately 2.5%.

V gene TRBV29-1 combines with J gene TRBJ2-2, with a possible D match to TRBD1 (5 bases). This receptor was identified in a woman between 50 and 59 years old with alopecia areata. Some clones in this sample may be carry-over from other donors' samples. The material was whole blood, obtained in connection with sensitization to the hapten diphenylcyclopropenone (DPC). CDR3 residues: CSVSQAVGTGELFF. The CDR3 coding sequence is TGCAGCGTCTCACAGGCAGTCGGCACCGGGGAGCTGTTTTTT.